What follows are 20 T cell receptor beta chains derived from one specimen sequenced in a study of T cells after posttransplantation cyclophosphamide. The protocol was immunoSEQ multiplex PCR, while the TCRdb copy is restricted to in-frame clones and leaves out a portion. The table lists fewer than 30,000 clones, roughly 83% of them singletons. The sequenced material came from PBMCs. The receptors stem from a woman aged 60-75 years with a blood cancer, CMV-positive, and with a related stem cell donor.

CDR3 protein: CASTGGTGQFGEQFF. The CDR3 nucleotides are TGTGCCAGCACAGGGGGGACAGGTCAGTTCGGGGAGCAGTTCTTC. The rearrangement uses TRBV7-2 and TRBJ2-1, with 8 bases matching TRBD1. The CDR3 covers 15 residues. Germline V gene lookup returns CDR1 SGHTA and CDR2 FQGNSA. Trimming removed 7 bases from V and 10 bases from J; junction bases left unmatched: 15.

For the CDR3, the DNA is TGCGCCAGCATCAGGGCCCCGCCTGAGACTGAAGCTTTCTTT. It specifies CASIRAPPETEAFF. The rearrangement joins TRBV5-1 to TRBJ1-1, with D perhaps matching TRBD1 (5 bases). The CDR3 loop spans 14 amino acids. Germline lookup yields CDR1 SGHRS and CDR2 YFSETQ. The germline V and J ends were trimmed by 6 bases and 5 bases, with 17 bases remaining between them.

This clone was detected only once. This rearrangement joins TRBV18 to TRBJ2-1; possibly TRBD2 for D (5 bases). Trimming cost V 3 bases and J 8 bases, with 14 bases left between them. The CDR3 is made up of 14 amino acids. Germline CDR1 KGHSH, CDR2 LQKENI. CDR3 coding DNA: TGTGCCAGCTCACCCGGAGAGGAGGCGGATGAGCAGTTCTTC. Translated, it gives CASSPGEEADEQFF.

The chain carries TRBV4-2 and TRBJ1-2, with D unclear. The germline V and J ends were trimmed by 0 bases and 4 bases, with 9 bases remaining between them. The CDR3 loop spans 14 amino acids. From germline, CDR1 is LGHNA and CDR2 YNFKEQ. CDR3 region: CASSQDNSPYGYTF. In DNA form, the CDR3 reads TGTGCCAGCAGCCAAGATAACAGCCCCTATGGCTACACCTTC.

This sequence joins TRBV6-6 and TRBJ1-1; D is possibly TRBD1 (5 bases). CDR3 length: 15 residues. Trimming removed 0 bases from V and 1 base from J, with 9 bases in between. Germline CDR1 and CDR2: MNHNY and SVGAGI (reference sequence). CDR3 nucleotides: TGTGCCAGCAGTTACTCAGGCCAGGGGAACACTGAAGCTTTCTTT. Residues: CASSYSGQGNTEAFF.

The chain carries TRBV9 and TRBJ2-7, with a possible D match to TRBD2 (5 bases). V was trimmed by 3 bases and J by 4 bases, leaving 17 bases between them. The germline V gene encodes CDR1 SGDLS and CDR2 YYNGEE. This CDR3 comprises 15 residues. CDR3 coding DNA: TGTGCCAGCAGCGCCCGTCGGGATACTCAATACGAGCAGTACTTC. It specifies CASSARRDTQYEQYF.

The rearrangement joins TRBV21-1 to TRBJ1-5; the table's D call, TRBD1, was not checked against the DNA. TRBV21-1 is an annotated pseudogene. The CDR3 spans 14 residues. In nucleotides, the CDR3 is TGTGCCAGCAGCAAAGCGGCAGGGAATCAGCCCCAGCATTTT. This gives the protein CASSKAAGNQPQHF.

The chain combines TRBV5-1 with TRBJ2-3, with TRBD1 matching over 7 bases. The CDR3 runs 16 residues. V was pared by 7 bases and J by 3 bases, with 14 bases of the junction left unmatched. Germline CDR1 and CDR2: SGHRS and YFSETQ. CDR3: CASRPEVDRVTDTQYF. In DNA form, the CDR3 reads TGCGCCAGCCGCCCTGAAGTTGACAGGGTGACAGATACGCAGTATTTT. Combining the CDR3 with reference TRBV5-1 and TRBJ2-3 gives the whole variable domain KAGVTQTPRYLIKTRGQQVTLSCSPISGHRSVSWYQQTPGQGLQFLFEYFSETQRNKGNFPGRFSGRQFSNSRSEMNVSTLELGDSALYLCASRPEVDRVTDTQYFGPGTRLTVL.

The V and J genes are TRBV5-8 and TRBJ2-5, with 8 bases lining up with TRBD1. CDR1 is SGHTS and CDR2 is YDEGEE in the germline V gene. The CDR3 spans 14 residues. The J segment lost 1 base and the V segment lost 5 bases, leaving 4 bases of the junction unmatched. The CDR3 loop reads CASRTTGGQETQYF. CDR3 nucleotide sequence: TGTGCCAGCAGAACAACAGGGGGCCAAGAGACCCAGTACTTC.

V gene TRBV7-2 combines with J gene TRBJ2-7; TRBD2 matches at 9 bases. CDR1 is SGHTA and CDR2 is FQGNSA in the germline V gene. J was trimmed by 12 bases and V by 2 bases; bases with no gene match: 14. The CDR3 is 15 amino acids. The CDR3 DNA sequence: TGTGCCAGCAGCTTATCGTCAAACTCGGGACTAGCCATGTACTTC. It specifies CASSLSSNSGLAMYF.

The V gene is TRBV19, the J gene TRBJ1-4, with a weak D call TRBD1 (5 bases). CDR3 length: 15 residues. Germline CDR1 and CDR2: LNHDA and SQIVND (reference sequence). V dropped 3 bases and J dropped 5 bases, with 13 bases sitting between them. The CDR3 nucleotides are TGTGCCAGTAGTATTGACCGGGGGGGAAATGAAAAACTGTTTTTT. Translated: CASSIDRGGNEKLFF. Using reference TRBV19 and TRBJ1-4 for the parts outside the CDR3, the full variable domain is DGGITQSPKYLFRKEGQNVTLSCEQNLNHDAMYWYRQDPGQGLRLIYYSQIVNDFQKGDIAEGYSVSREKKESFPLTVTSAQKNPTAFYLCASSIDRGGNEKLFFGSGTQLSVL.

This chain connects TRBV9 to TRBJ2-5; TRBD2 agrees at 9 bases. CDR3 size: 15 residues. With 6 bases clipped from V and 5 bases from J, the junction kept 11 bases outside the gene matches. CDR1 and CDR2 (germline): SGDLS, YYNGEE. CDR3 amino acids: CASTPLAGVMETQYF. CDR3 in DNA: TGTGCCAGCACCCCATTAGCGGGAGTGATGGAGACCCAGTACTTC.

The J gene is TRBJ1-4, the V gene TRBV7-9; TRBD1 aligns across 9 bases. In germline, CDR1 is SEHNR, CDR2 FQNEAQ (reference sequence). V was clipped by 3 bases and J by 7 bases; unmatched bases: 3. This CDR3 has 14 amino acids. The CDR3 bases are TGTGCCAGCAGCTTCGGGACAGGGTTTGAAAAACTGTTTTTT. It encodes CASSFGTGFEKLFF. The complete variable domain, with remaining parts taken from reference TRBV7-9 and TRBJ1-4, reads DTGVSQNPRHKITKRGQNVTFRCDPISEHNRLYWYRQTLGQGPEFLTYFQNEAQLEKSRLLSDRFSAERPKGSFSTLEIQRTEQGDSAMYLCASSFGTGFEKLFFGSGTQLSVL.

The chain couples TRBV6-5 to TRBJ2-5, with TRBD2 matching 11 bases. Trimming cost V 8 bases and J 5 bases; bases outside gene matches: 7. Germline V gene sequence: CDR1 MNHEY, CDR2 SVGAGI. This CDR3 has 14 amino acids. The CDR3 region is CASAVLAGDETQYF. The CDR3 DNA is TGTGCCAGCGCTGTACTAGCGGGAGATGAGACCCAGTACTTC.

V and J are TRBV19 and TRBJ2-1; 7 bases are shared with TRBD2. Germline V lookup: CDR1 LNHDA, CDR2 SQIVND (reference sequence). There are 14 residues in the CDR3. The V and J ends lost 7 bases and 5 bases, in that order; junction bases with no gene match: 8. CDR3 amino acids: CASTDRDYNNEQFF. The CDR3 DNA reads as TGTGCCAGTACCGACCGGGACTACAACAATGAGCAGTTCTTC.

The gene calls are TRBV19 and TRBJ2-1, with TRBD2 identical over 7 bases. J was trimmed by 7 bases and V by 6 bases; bases with no gene match: 12. This CDR3 spans 15 amino acids. Germline CDR1 LNHDA, CDR2 SQIVND (reference sequence). The CDR3 spells CASSAIAGRGNEQFF. The CDR3 DNA reads TGTGCCAGTAGCGCTATCGCGGGGAGGGGTAATGAGCAGTTCTTC.

This chain joins TRBV10-3 and TRBJ1-2; D may be TRBD1 (5 bases). The germline V gene encodes CDR1 ENHRY and CDR2 SYGVKD. The CDR3 extends over 14 amino acids. Trimming cost V 3 bases and J 3 bases, with 11 bases left between them. The CDR3 DNA follows: TGTGCCATCAGTGAAACAGACAGAGACTATGGCTACACCTTC. It translates to CAISETDRDYGYTF.

The chain combines TRBV7-2 with TRBJ2-1, with 14 bases that match TRBD2. The V segment lost 5 bases and the J segment 8 bases; nucleotides outside the gene matches: 8. CDR1 and CDR2 (germline): SGHTA, FQGNSA. This CDR3 region has 16 residues. The CDR3 coding sequence is TGTGCCAGCAGCATCGGGACTAGCGGGAGTCTGGATGAGCAGTTCTTC. This sequence encodes CASSIGTSGSLDEQFF.

The count of this clone is one. One end of the junction fails to match germline, which may point to a read error. The CDR3 sequence is CASSLAPDRNFGYTF. The CDR3 DNA sequence: TGTGCCAGCAGCTTGGCCCCTGACAGGAACTTTGGCTACACCTTC. The chain combines TRBV5-6 with TRBJ1-2; TRBD1 might be the D (6 bases). Germline V gives CDR1 SGHDT, CDR2 YYEEEE. CDR3 length: 15 residues. The full variable domain, completed using reference TRBV5-6 and TRBJ1-2, is DAGVTQSPTHLIKTRGQQVTLRCSPKSGHDTVSWYQQALGQGPQFIFQYYEEEERQRGNFPDRFSGHQFPNYSSELNVNALLLGDSALYLCASSLAPDRNFGYTFGSGTRLTVV.

In this sample, this clone turned up once. The chain has TRBV7-8 and TRBJ1-5; the match to TRBD1 covers 10 bases. The CDR3 has 14 residues. Trimming took 3 bases from V and 6 from J; bases not matched to a gene: 2. Germline V gene sequence: CDR1 SGHVS, CDR2 FQNEAQ. CDR3 nucleotide sequence: TGTGCCAGCAGCTTCGGACAGGGGGGTCAGCCCCAGCATTTT. Amino acid sequence: CASSFGQGGQPQHF.